This T cell receptor beta chain originates from a study of CD8 T cells in ankylosing spondylitis. Libraries of TCR beta came from quantitative 5'-RACE with molecular barcodes. Using its own MiXCR run on the 5' RACE reads, TCRdb lists one record per CDR3 protein. The repertoire holds around 250,000 distinct CDR3 sequences, around 32% seen once, with 4% to 5% in the top ten. This clonotype has only a few counts. The CDR3 sequence is 12 residues long. Trimming removed 5 bases from V and 5 bases from J, with 7 bases in between. Germline CDR1 is SGHVS and CDR2 is FNYEAQ. The genes are TRBV7-6 and TRBJ2-1; D gene unclear. Sequencing was performed on blood, either unsorted or a sorted T cell fraction (not recorded which). This TCR came from a male donor with ankylosing spondylitis or in good health (not recorded which). The CDR3 nucleotides are TGTGCCAGCAGCCCCCAGGACAATGAGCAGTTCTTC. This codes for CASSPQDNEQFF.